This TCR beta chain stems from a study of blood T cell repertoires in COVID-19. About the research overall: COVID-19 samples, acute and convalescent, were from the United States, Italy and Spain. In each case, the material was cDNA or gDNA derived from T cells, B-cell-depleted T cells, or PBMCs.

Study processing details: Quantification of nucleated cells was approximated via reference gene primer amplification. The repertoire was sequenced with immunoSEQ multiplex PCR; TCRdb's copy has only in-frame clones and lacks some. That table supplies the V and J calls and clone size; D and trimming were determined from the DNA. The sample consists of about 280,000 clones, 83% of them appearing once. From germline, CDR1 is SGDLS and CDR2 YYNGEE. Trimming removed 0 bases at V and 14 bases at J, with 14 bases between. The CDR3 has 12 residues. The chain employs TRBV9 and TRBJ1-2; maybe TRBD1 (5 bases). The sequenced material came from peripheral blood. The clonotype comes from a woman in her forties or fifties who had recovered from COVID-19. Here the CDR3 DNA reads TGTGCCAGCAGCGTAGTAAGGGACTCGTATACCTTC. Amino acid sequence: CASSVVRDSYTF.